The rows below give T cell receptor beta chains drawn from one sample of a study of a mutant IDH1 vaccine in newly diagnosed glioma. No antigen has been identified for these receptors. Profiling relied on immunoSEQ multiplex PCR, and the TCRdb table lists in-frame clones only, not all of them. The table lists some 60,000 clones, under 85% of them singletons, with 3% to 4% in the top ten. The sample consisted of PBMCs, taken from a glioma patient whose treatment included an IDH1 peptide vaccine. All receptors come from a man younger than 45 with glioma. Both conserved end residues are part of each CDR3. The D gene is left open where the match is weak. Rows give clone size only sometimes, using once, few, many, or a class for an expanded clone.

abundance,j_gene,d_gene,v_gene,CDR3aa,CDR3nt
NA,TRBJ2-1,NA,TRBV7-9,CASSATGISYNEQFF,TGTGCCAGCAGCGCGACCGGGATTTCCTACAATGAGCAGTTCTTC
NA,TRBJ1-2,NA,TRBV9,CASSVLSSNYGYTF,TGTGCCAGCAGCGTGTTATCCTCTAACTATGGCTACACCTTC
NA,TRBJ1-3,TRBD1,TRBV11-2,CASSLRGIDGNTIYF,TGTGCCAGCAGCCTCAGGGGGATCGATGGAAACACCATATATTTT
NA,TRBJ2-1,NA,TRBV29-1,CSVDRVDGYNEQFF,TGCAGCGTTGATAGGGTAGACGGCTACAATGAGCAGTTCTTC
NA,TRBJ2-1,NA,TRBV5-6,CASSLERTLYNEQFF,TGTGCCAGCAGCTTGGAAAGGACACTTTACAATGAGCAGTTCTTC
NA,TRBJ2-7,NA,TRBV18,CASSPSSYEQYF,TGTGCCAGCTCACCATCCTCCTACGAGCAGTACTTC
few,TRBJ2-1,TRBD1,TRBV23-1,CASSQSGGQGANEQFF,TGCGCCAGCAGTCAATCGGGAGGACAGGGGGCGAATGAGCAGTTCTTC
NA,TRBJ2-1,NA,TRBV11-3,CASSLDGRPRNEQFF,TGTGCCAGCAGCTTAGATGGGAGGCCGCGGAATGAGCAGTTCTTC
NA,TRBJ2-5,TRBD2,TRBV2,CASTSSGGKQETQYF,TGTGCCAGCACGTCTAGCGGGGGAAAACAAGAGACCCAGTACTTC
NA,TRBJ1-1,NA,TRBV2,CASSEFGGRVEAFF,TGTGCCAGCAGTGAATTCGGAGGCAGGGTCGAAGCTTTCTTT
NA,TRBJ1-1,NA,TRBV2,CASSQGLNTEAFF,TGTGCCAGCAGTCAGGGATTGAACACTGAAGCTTTCTTT